This entry lists 5 T cell receptor beta chains sequenced from one sample in a study of OX40 agonist ivuxolimab in advanced cancers. Sequenced by immunoSEQ multiplex PCR; TCRdb stores in-frame clones only, minus some. The table records about 58,000 clones, 80% to 90% of them present only once. The sample here was CD4+ or CD8+ T cells sorted from blood, taken in a trial of the OX40 agonist ivuxolimab. The receptors shown here come from an adult with an advanced solid tumor such as melanoma, head and neck, liver or kidney cancer.

The chain links TRBV5-1 to TRBJ2-7; 8 bases map to TRBD1. The V and J ends lost 3 bases and 3 bases, in that order; junction bases with no gene match: 8. Germline values: CDR1 SGHRS, CDR2 YFSETQ. The CDR3 is 15 residues long. The CDR3 region has the DNA TGCGCCAGCAGCTCCCGGGGACAGGTCTACTACGAGCAGTACTTC. It yields the protein CASSSRGQVYYEQYF.

The table lists this clone with a count of one. This sequence joins TRBV5-4 and TRBJ2-7, with TRBD1 matching 10 bases. V dropped 2 bases and J dropped 8; count of bases not matched to a gene: 13. CDR3 length equals 16 residues. CDR1 and CDR2 from the germline V gene are SGHNT and YYREEE (reference sequence). The CDR3 region is CASSFGPGTGVPQQYF. Here the CDR3 DNA reads TGTGCCAGCAGCTTTGGCCCCGGGACAGGGGTCCCGCAGCAGTACTTC.

The chain links TRBV5-4 to TRBJ2-3; D remains unclear. The CDR3 length is 14 residues. V lost 4 bases to trimming and J lost 4 bases, with 13 bases between them. The germline V gene has CDR1 SGHNT and CDR2 YYREEE (reference sequence). The CDR3 nucleotides are TGTGCCAGCAGCCTAACCAGTGGGGCAGATACGCAGTATTTT. Amino acid sequence: CASSLTSGADTQYF.

V gene TRBV6-5 combines with J gene TRBJ1-2; the D is unclear. CDR1 is MNHEY, CDR2 SVGAGI, per germline. This CDR3 has 14 amino acids. Trimming cost V 2 bases and J 3 bases, with 10 bases left between them. CDR3 nucleotides: TGTGCCAGCAGTTACGGGAGGGAGGACTATGGCTACACCTTC. Its translation: CASSYGREDYGYTF.

This rearrangement joins TRBV6-5 to TRBJ2-1, with 11 bases lining up with TRBD2. Looked up from germline, CDR1 is MNHEY and CDR2 is SVGAGI. The ends lost 3 bases at V and 5 bases at J; junction bases unmatched: 3. This CDR3 has 15 amino acids. Here the CDR3 DNA reads TGTGCCAGCAGTTATTTAGCGGGAGGGGACAATGAGCAGTTCTTC. Translated, it gives CASSYLAGGDNEQFF.